Below are 21 T cell receptor beta chains sequenced from a single sample in a study of cytomegalovirus exposure and HLA in healthy donors. Primers: 60 Vbeta forward and 13 Jbeta reverse. TCRdb's table, derived via immunoSEQ multiplex PCR, lists solely in-frame clones and lacks some. The specimen's table records 150,000 or so clones. The specimen was PBMCs. Receptors were obtained from a woman between 18 and 30 years old in good health and CMV-seronegative.

The chain has TRBV4-3 and TRBJ1-1; D possibly corresponds to TRBD1 (6 bases). V lost 4 bases, J lost 2 bases, and 11 bases lay in between. The CDR3 has 14 amino acids. Germline CDR1 and CDR2: LGHNA and YSLEER. CDR3 loop: CASSRGQDNTEAFF. The CDR3 nucleotides are TGCGCCAGCAGCCGGGGACAAGATAACACTGAAGCTTTCTTT.

This chain links TRBV7-9 with TRBJ2-3, with D maybe TRBD2 (6 bases). V lost 5 bases to trimming and J lost 5 bases, with 14 bases between them. The CDR3 sequence is 14 residues long. Germline V CDR1 and CDR2: SEHNR, FQNEAQ (reference sequence). The CDR3 region is CASSVDQGLDTQYF. The CDR3 nucleotides read TGTGCCAGCAGCGTAGATCAGGGACTAGATACGCAGTATTTT.

This sequence joins TRBV6-5 and TRBJ1-1, with D maybe TRBD1 (5 bases). The CDR3 is made up of 14 amino acids. In germline, CDR1 is MNHEY, CDR2 SVGAGI. Trimming cost V 2 bases and J 3 bases, with 10 bases left between them. The CDR3 spells CASSYGAADTEAFF. CDR3 DNA: TGTGCCAGCAGTTACGGGGCCGCGGACACTGAAGCTTTCTTT.

The J gene is TRBJ2-5, the V gene TRBV5-4; D is unresolved. The CDR3 is 14 amino acids. V gave up 2 bases and J gave up 0 bases, with 8 bases separating them. Germline V gene lookup returns CDR1 SGHNT and CDR2 YYREEE (reference sequence). The CDR3 region is CASSFVSHQETQYF. CDR3 coding DNA: TGTGCCAGCAGCTTCGTGAGTCACCAAGAGACCCAGTACTTC.

V is TRBV6-1 and J is TRBJ1-1, with D maybe TRBD1 (5 bases). Germline assignment: CDR1 MNHNS and CDR2 SASEGT. Trimming pared 7 bases from V and 1 base from J, leaving 10 bases between. The CDR3 runs to 13 residues. CDR3 amino acids: CASNATGNTEAFF. As DNA, the CDR3 is TGTGCCAGCAATGCCACAGGGAACACTGAAGCTTTCTTT.

The chain couples TRBV6-5 to TRBJ1-5; weak D call: TRBD1 (5 bases). The V gene lost 0 bases and the J gene lost 4 bases, with 10 bases spanning the gap. CDR3 length equals 15 residues. The germline V gene has CDR1 MNHEY and CDR2 SVGAGI. The CDR3 protein is CASSYSYQGNQPQHF. In DNA, the CDR3 is TGTGCCAGCAGTTACTCGTACCAGGGTAATCAGCCCCAGCATTTT.

The J gene is TRBJ2-6, the V gene TRBV19; the D gene is possibly TRBD1 (6 bases). This CDR3 has 18 amino acids. Germline CDR1 reads LNHDA; CDR2 reads SQIVND (reference sequence). V gave up 4 bases and J gave up 0 bases, with 16 bases separating them. CDR3 loop: CASSTGPQGGSGANVLTF. The DNA for the CDR3 is TGTGCCAGTAGTACTGGTCCACAGGGTGGCTCTGGGGCCAACGTCCTGACTTTC.

The chain couples TRBV6-1 to TRBJ1-4; D call uncertain. The length of the CDR3 is 13 residues. Germline V gene sequence: CDR1 MNHNS, CDR2 SASEGT. V was cut by 1 base and J by 7 bases, with 7 bases left in between. The CDR3 reads CASSEVLREKLFF. The CDR3 DNA sequence: TGTGCCAGCAGTGAAGTTTTGCGTGAAAAACTGTTTTTT.

This chain uses TRBV7-6 with TRBJ2-2, with 7 bases aligning to TRBD2. The CDR3 length is 15 residues. Germline values: CDR1 SGHVS, CDR2 FNYEAQ. The V segment lost 5 bases and the J segment 6 bases; nucleotides outside the gene matches: 9. This CDR3 is CASSPLAGFPGELFF. The CDR3 DNA follows: TGTGCCAGCAGCCCATTAGCGGGTTTCCCCGGGGAGCTGTTTTTT.

The chain employs TRBV28 and TRBJ1-4; 8 positions match TRBD1. Germline assignment: CDR1 MDHEN and CDR2 SYDVKM. The junction had 7 bases not matched to a gene; V was cut back by 5 bases and J by 8 bases. This CDR3 is 14 amino acids long. This CDR3 reads CASSLQGGGEKLFF. CDR3 DNA sequence: TGTGCCAGCAGTCTACAGGGGGGCGGGGAAAAACTGTTTTTT.

The V gene is TRBV5-1, the J gene TRBJ2-2; TRBD2 matches at 10 bases. The V gene end was trimmed by 3 bases and the J gene end by 3 bases; junction bases not matched to a gene: 2. The CDR3 runs to 15 residues. Germline V lookup: CDR1 SGHRS, CDR2 YFSETQ. The CDR3 loop reads CASSWTSGYTGELFF. In DNA form, the CDR3 reads TGCGCCAGCAGCTGGACTAGCGGTTACACCGGGGAGCTGTTTTTT. The complete variable domain, with remaining parts taken from reference TRBV5-1 and TRBJ2-2, reads KAGVTQTPRYLIKTRGQQVTLSCSPISGHRSVSWYQQTPGQGLQFLFEYFSETQRNKGNFPGRFSGRQFSNSRSEMNVSTLELGDSALYLCASSWTSGYTGELFFGEGSRLTVL.

The chain recombines TRBV11-3 with TRBJ2-5; 7 positions match TRBD1. This CDR3 contains 15 residues. Trimming cost V 5 bases and J 4 bases; bases outside gene matches: 10. From germline, CDR1 is SGHNT and CDR2 YENEEA. Here the CDR3 DNA reads TGTGCCAGCAGCCCCCGGGCAGGGGGTAGAGAGACCCAGTACTTC. Protein: CASSPRAGGRETQYF.

CDR3: CASSVESGLTDEQFF. The DNA of the CDR3 is TGTGCCAGCAGCGTAGAGAGCGGCCTGACGGATGAGCAGTTCTTC. The gene calls are TRBV9 and TRBJ2-1, with D perhaps TRBD2 (5 bases). There are 15 residues in the CDR3. CDR1 and CDR2 from the germline V gene are SGDLS and YYNGEE. The V gene lost 0 bases and the J gene lost 8 bases, with 15 bases spanning the gap.

The chain has TRBV6-1 and TRBJ2-1; TRBD2 aligns across 8 bases. The germline gives CDR1 MNHNS, CDR2 SASEGT. This CDR3 has 15 amino acids. Losses at the gene ends were 1 base for V and 8 bases for J; bases not matched to a gene: 7. The CDR3 here is CASSEESGGVDEQFF. The CDR3, as DNA: TGTGCCAGCAGTGAAGAGTCGGGAGGGGTCGATGAGCAGTTCTTC.

J is TRBJ2-1 and V is TRBV25-1; 9 positions match TRBD2. J lost 5 bases, V lost 2 bases, and 1 base had no gene match. Per the germline V gene, CDR1 is MGHDK and CDR2 is SYGVNS. The length of the CDR3 is 14 residues. CDR3 sequence (DNA): TGTGCCAGCAGTGAAAGCGGGAGGCACAATGAGCAGTTCTTC. Translating it yields CASSESGRHNEQFF.

The chain uses TRBV6-1 and TRBJ1-3, with a weak D call TRBD1 (5 bases). V shed 3 bases and J shed 2 bases, with 11 bases lying between them. Germline CDR1 is MNHNS and CDR2 is SASEGT. CDR3 size: 15 residues. Here the CDR3 reads CASSEAGPPGNTIYF. CDR3 in DNA: TGTGCCAGCAGTGAGGCAGGGCCCCCTGGAAACACCATATATTTT.

The CDR3 DNA reads TGTGCCAGCAGTGAAAAGGCAGGGCTCACCGGGGAGCTGTTTTTT. It translates to CASSEKAGLTGELFF. V usage is TRBV2 and J usage is TRBJ2-2, with a tentative D call TRBD1 (5 bases). V was trimmed by 2 bases and J by 4 bases, leaving 11 bases between them. CDR1 and CDR2 from the germline V gene are SNHLY and FYNNEI. The CDR3 contains 15 residues.

J is TRBJ2-1 and V is TRBV9, with D perhaps matching TRBD2 (7 bases). This CDR3 comprises 15 residues. V lost 5 bases and J 7 bases, leaving 19 bases between the germline ends. Germline V gene sequence: CDR1 SGDLS, CDR2 YYNGEE. The CDR3 DNA reads as TGTGCCAGCAGTACTACGAACAGGGAGGGGAATGAGCAGTTCTTC. This gives the protein CASSTTNREGNEQFF.

This chain joins TRBV5-1 and TRBJ2-7; 8 nucleotides align to TRBD1. The CDR3 consists of 18 residues. The junction had 16 bases not matched to a gene; V was cut back by 1 base and J by 4 bases. CDR1 and CDR2 from the germline V gene are SGHRS and YFSETQ. The CDR3 nucleotides read TGCGCCAGCAGCTTGTTAGGGAAGCCCGGACAGGGAGGTTACGAGCAGTACTTC. Translation: CASSLLGKPGQGGYEQYF.

The chain has TRBV12-5 and TRBJ1-2, with D possibly matching TRBD1 (6 bases). V lost 4 bases, J lost 7 bases, and 13 bases lay in between. This CDR3 is built from 13 residues. From germline, CDR1 is LGHNT and CDR2 FRNRAP. CDR3: CASGSQGRVGYTF. The CDR3 coding sequence is TGTGCTAGTGGTTCCCAGGGGCGGGTTGGCTACACCTTC. The entire variable domain, with the rest obtained from reference TRBV12-5 and TRBJ1-2, is as follows: DARVTQTPRHKVTEMGQEVTMRCQPILGHNTVFWYRQTMMQGLELLAYFRNRAPLDDSGMPKDRFSAEMPDATLATLKIQPSEPRDSAVYFCASGSQGRVGYTFGSGTRLTVV.

This sequence joins TRBV14 and TRBJ2-3, with TRBD2 as a possible D gene (6 bases). The CDR3 spans 16 residues. CDR1 is SGHDN, CDR2 FVKESK, per germline. V lost 0 bases, J lost 4 bases, and 14 bases lay in between. The CDR3 DNA reads TGTGCCAGCAGCCAAGATCTTTTAGCGGCATCAGATACGCAGTATTTT. Its translation is CASSQDLLAASDTQYF.